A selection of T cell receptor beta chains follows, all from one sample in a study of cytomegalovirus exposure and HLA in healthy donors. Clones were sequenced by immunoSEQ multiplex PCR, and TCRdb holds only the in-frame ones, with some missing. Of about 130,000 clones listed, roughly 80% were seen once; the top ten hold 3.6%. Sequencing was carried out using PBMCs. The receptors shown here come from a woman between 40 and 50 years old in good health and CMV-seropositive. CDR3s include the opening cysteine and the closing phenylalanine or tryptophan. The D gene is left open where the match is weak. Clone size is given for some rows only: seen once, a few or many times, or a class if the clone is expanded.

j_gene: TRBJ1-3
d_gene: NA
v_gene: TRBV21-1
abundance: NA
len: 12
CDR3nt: TGTGCCAGCATCGAAAGACACCCCACCATATATTTT
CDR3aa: CASIERHPTIYF

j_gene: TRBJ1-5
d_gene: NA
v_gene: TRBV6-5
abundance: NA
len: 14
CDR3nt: TGTGCCAGCAGTTCCGAGTCGGGGAATCAGCCCCAGCATTTT
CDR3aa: CASSSESGNQPQHF

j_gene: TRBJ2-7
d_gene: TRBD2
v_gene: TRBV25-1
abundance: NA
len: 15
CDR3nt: TGTGCCAGCAGTGAAGGACTAGCGGGAGGCTACGAGCAGTACTTC
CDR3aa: CASSEGLAGGYEQYF

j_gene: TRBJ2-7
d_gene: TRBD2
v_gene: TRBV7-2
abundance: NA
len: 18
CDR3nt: TGTGCCAGCAGCTTAGTGGCAGGTAGCGGGAGTTATATCAACGAGCAGTACTTC
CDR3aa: CASSLVAGSGSYINEQYF

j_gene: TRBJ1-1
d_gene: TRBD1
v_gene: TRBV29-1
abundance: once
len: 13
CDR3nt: TGCAGCGTTGAAGCGGGACAGGGCACTGAAGCTTTCTTT
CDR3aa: CSVEAGQGTEAFF

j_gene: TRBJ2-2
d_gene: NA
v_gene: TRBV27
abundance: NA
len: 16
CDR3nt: TGTGCCAGCTCCCATTTGCAGCGGGTTTACACCGGGGAGCTGTTTTTT
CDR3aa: CASSHLQRVYTGELFF

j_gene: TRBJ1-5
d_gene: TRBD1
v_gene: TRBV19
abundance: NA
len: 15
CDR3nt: TGTGCCAGTAGTATAAAGGACAGGGCGTCTCAGCCCCAGCATTTT
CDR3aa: CASSIKDRASQPQHF

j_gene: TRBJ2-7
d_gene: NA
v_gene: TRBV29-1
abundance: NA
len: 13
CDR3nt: TGCAGCGTTGAAGGGGGCCCTTACTACGAGCAGTACTTC
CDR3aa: CSVEGGPYYEQYF

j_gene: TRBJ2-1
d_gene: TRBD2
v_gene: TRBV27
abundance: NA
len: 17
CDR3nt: TGTGCCAGCAGTCCAAGTCCCGGACTAGATGAGGACAATGAGCAGTTCTTC
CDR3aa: CASSPSPGLDEDNEQFF

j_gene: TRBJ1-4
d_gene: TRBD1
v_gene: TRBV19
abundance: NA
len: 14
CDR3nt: TGTGCCAGTAGTCGACAGGGGGCGGGGGAAAAACTGTTTTTT
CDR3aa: CASSRQGAGEKLFF

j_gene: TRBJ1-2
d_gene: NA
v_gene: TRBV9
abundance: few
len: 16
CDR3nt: TGTGCCAGCACCTTGGCGGCGACCACTCCTGCTTATGGCTACACCTTC
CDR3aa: CASTLAATTPAYGYTF

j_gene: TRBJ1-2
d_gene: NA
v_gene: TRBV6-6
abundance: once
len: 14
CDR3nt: TGTGCCAGCAGTTACCGGGGTGAGCTCTATGGCTACACCTTC
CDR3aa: CASSYRGELYGYTF

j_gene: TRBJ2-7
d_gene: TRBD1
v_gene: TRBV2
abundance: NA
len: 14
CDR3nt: TGTGCCAGCAGTGAAGTACAAGGGGGCGCCGAGCAGTACTTC
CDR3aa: CASSEVQGGAEQYF

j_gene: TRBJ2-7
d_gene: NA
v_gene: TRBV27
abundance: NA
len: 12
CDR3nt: TGTGCCAGCAGTCAGGGTTTGGGCGAGCAGTACTTC
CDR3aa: CASSQGLGEQYF

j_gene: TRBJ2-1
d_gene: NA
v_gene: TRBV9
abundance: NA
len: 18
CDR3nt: TGTGCCAGCAGCGTAGGTCTAGCGACCCAAACAAGGGGCGATGAGCAGTTCTTC
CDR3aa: CASSVGLATQTRGDEQFF

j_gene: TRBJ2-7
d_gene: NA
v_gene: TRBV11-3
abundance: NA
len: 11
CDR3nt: TGTGCCAGCAGCGCGGCCGGCGAGCAGTACTTC
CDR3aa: CASSAAGEQYF

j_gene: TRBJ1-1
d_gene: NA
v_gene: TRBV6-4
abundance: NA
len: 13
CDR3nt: TGTGCCAGCAGTGAGTCGGGACACGCAGAAGCTTTCTTT
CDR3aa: CASSESGHAEAFF

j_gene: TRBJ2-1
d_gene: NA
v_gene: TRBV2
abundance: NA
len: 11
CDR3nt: TGTGCCATCCCGAGCGACAATGAGCAGTTCTTC
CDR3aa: CAIPSDNEQFF

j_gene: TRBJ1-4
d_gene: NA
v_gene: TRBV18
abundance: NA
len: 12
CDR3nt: TGTGCCAGCTCAGCCAGACAGGCGAAACTGTTTTTT
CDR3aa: CASSARQAKLFF

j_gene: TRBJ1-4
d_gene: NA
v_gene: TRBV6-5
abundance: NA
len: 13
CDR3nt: TGTGCCAGTAGCGGAGGGTTTAATGAAAAACTGTTTTTT
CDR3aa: CASSGGFNEKLFF

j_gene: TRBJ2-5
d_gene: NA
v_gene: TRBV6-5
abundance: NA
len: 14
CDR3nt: TGTGCCAGCAGTTACTCGGCCAGCCAAGAGACCCAGTACTTC
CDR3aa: CASSYSASQETQYF

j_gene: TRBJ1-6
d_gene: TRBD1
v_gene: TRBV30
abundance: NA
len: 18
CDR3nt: TGTGCCACCAGAAGACTTCCAGGGGGCAGATCCTATAATTCACCCCTCCACTTT
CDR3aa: CATRRLPGGRSYNSPLHF

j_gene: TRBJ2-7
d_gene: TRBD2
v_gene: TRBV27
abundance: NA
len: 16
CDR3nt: TGTGCCAGCAGTTTATCCCACCGACTAGCGGGGAACGAGCAGTACTTC
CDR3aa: CASSLSHRLAGNEQYF

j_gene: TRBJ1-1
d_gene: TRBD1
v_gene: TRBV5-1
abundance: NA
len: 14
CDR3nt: TGCGCCAGCAGCTCCAGGGGGCAGGACACTGAAGCTTTCTTT
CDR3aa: CASSSRGQDTEAFF

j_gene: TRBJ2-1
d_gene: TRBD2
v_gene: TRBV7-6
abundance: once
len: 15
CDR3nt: TGTGCCAGCAGCTTGAGCGCGGGAGCCTACAATGAGCAGTTCTTC
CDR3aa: CASSLSAGAYNEQFF

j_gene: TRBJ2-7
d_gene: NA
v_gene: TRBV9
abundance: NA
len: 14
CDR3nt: TGTGCCAGCAGTGTGGCGGCTAGCCCCTACGAGCAGTACTTC
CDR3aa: CASSVAASPYEQYF

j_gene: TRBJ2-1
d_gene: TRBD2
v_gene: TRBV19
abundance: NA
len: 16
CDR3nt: TGTGCCAGTAGTATTGTGGGGCTAGCGGGAGGGGGCGAGCAGTTCTTC
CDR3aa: CASSIVGLAGGGEQFF

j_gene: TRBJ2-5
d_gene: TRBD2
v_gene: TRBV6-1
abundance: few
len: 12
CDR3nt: TGTGCCAGCCTCGGGGGGGTGGAGACCCAGTACTTC
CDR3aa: CASLGGVETQYF

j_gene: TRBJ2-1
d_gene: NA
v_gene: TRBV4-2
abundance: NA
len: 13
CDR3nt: TGTGCCAGCAGCCAAGATCGAGGGCGTCCCCAGTTCTTC
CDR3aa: CASSQDRGRPQFF

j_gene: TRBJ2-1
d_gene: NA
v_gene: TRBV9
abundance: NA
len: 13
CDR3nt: TGTGCCAGCAGCGCGGGGACATCCAATGAGCAGTTCTTC
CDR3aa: CASSAGTSNEQFF

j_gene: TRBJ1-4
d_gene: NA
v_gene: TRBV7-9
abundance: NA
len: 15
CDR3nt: TGTGCCAGCAGCCAAGCTACAGGCGACTTAGAAAAACTGTTTTTT
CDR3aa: CASSQATGDLEKLFF

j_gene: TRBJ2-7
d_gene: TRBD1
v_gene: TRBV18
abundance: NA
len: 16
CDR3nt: TGTGCCAGCTCCGACCCAAATCGGGACAGGGCCCACGAGCAGTACTTC
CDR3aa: CASSDPNRDRAHEQYF

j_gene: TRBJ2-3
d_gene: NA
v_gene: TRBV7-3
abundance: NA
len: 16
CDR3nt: TGTGCCAGCAGCTTAAGGGCTAGCAGATACACAGATACGCAGTATTTT
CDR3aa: CASSLRASRYTDTQYF

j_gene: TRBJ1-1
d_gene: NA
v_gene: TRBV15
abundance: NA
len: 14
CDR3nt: TGTGCCACCAGCAGAGAATTGGGGGCATTAGAAGCTTTCTTT
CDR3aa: CATSRELGALEAFF

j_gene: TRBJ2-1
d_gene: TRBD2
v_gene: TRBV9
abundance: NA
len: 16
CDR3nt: TGTGCCAGCAGCTCTCGCCGGGGGGTCTCCTACAATGAGCAGTTCTTC
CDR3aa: CASSSRRGVSYNEQFF

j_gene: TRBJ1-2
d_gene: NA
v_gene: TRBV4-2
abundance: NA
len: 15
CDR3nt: TGTGCCAGCAGCCAAGATCTAACAGGGCGAAGAGGCTACACCTTC
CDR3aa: CASSQDLTGRRGYTF

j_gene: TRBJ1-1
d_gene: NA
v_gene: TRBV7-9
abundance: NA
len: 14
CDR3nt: TGTGCCAGCAGCCGGCCGACAGAGAACACTGAAGCTTTCTTT
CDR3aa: CASSRPTENTEAFF

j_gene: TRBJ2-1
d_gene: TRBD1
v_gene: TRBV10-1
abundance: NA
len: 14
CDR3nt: TGCGCCAGTTTTGGGACAGGCCTCTACAATGAGCAGTTCTTC
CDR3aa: CASFGTGLYNEQFF

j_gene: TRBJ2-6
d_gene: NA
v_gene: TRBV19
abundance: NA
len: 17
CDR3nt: TGTGCCAGTAGTATTTGGCAGGGTCCCTCTGGGGCCAACGTCCTGACTTTC
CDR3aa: CASSIWQGPSGANVLTF

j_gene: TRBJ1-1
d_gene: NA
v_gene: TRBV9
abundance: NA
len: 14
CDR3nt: TGTGCCAGCAGCCTAGGGGGGGGAACGACTGAAGCTTTCTTT
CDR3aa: CASSLGGGTTEAFF

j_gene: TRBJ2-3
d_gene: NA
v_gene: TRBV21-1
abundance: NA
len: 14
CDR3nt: TGTGCCCAGCGGAAAGGGACAGCAACAGATACGCAGTATTTT
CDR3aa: CAQRKGTATDTQYF

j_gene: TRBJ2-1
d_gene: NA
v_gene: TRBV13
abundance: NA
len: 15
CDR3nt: TGTGCCAGCAGCACAAGGGAGGTTAACTACAATGAGCAGTTCTTC
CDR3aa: CASSTREVNYNEQFF

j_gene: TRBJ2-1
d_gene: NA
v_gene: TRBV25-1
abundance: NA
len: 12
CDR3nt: TGTGCCAGCAGTTCGGGTGGGAATGAGCAGTTCTTC
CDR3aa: CASSSGGNEQFF

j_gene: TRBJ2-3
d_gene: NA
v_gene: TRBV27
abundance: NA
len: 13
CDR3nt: TGTGCCAGCAGTTTTCTAGGGGAAGATACGCAGTATTTT
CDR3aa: CASSFLGEDTQYF

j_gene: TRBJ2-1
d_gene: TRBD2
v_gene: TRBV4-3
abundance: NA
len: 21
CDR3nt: TGCGCCAGCAGCCAAGATTTAGTCGGGACTAGCGGGATTAGATCGGTCTATGAGCAGTTCTTC
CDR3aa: CASSQDLVGTSGIRSVYEQFF

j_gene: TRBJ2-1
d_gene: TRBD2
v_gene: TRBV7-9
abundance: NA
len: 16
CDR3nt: TGTGCCAGCAGCTACGACGCTAGCGGGAGCGTCGATGAGCAGTTCTTC
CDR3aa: CASSYDASGSVDEQFF

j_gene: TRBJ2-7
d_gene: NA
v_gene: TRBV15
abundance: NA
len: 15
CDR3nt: TGTGCCACCAGCAGAGGAAGACAGTCAGGGCACGAGCAGTACTTC
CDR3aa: CATSRGRQSGHEQYF

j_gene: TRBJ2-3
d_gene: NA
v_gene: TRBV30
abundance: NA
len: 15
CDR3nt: TGTGCCTGGAGTGTACGGGCTAGCGGCACAGATACGCAGTATTTT
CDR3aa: CAWSVRASGTDTQYF

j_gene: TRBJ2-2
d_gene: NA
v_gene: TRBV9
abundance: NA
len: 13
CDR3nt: TGTGCCAGCAGCGTAGTAGAGACCGGGGAGCTGTTTTTT
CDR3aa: CASSVVETGELFF

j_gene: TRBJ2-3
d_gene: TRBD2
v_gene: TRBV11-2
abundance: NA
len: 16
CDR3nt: TGTGCCAGCAGCCAACTAGCGGGCGGTGGTGGAGATACGCAGTATTTT
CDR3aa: CASSQLAGGGGDTQYF

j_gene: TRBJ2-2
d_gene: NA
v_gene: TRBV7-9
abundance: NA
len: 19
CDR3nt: TGTGCCAGCAGCTTAGGGCAGTTTCTGGAGGGGATAAACACCGGGGAGCTGTTTTTT
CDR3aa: CASSLGQFLEGINTGELFF

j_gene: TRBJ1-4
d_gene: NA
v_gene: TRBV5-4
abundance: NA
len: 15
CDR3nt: TGTGCCAGCAGCCAAGCTACAGGCGACTTAGAAAAACTGTTTTTT
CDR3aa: CASSQATGDLEKLFF

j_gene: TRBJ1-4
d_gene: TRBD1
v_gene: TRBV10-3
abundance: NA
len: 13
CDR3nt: TGTGCCATCAAGGGACAGGGCAATGAAAAACTGTTTTTT
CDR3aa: CAIKGQGNEKLFF

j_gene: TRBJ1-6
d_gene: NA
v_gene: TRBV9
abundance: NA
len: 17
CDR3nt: TGTGCCAGCAGCGTAGGGGCAGGGCGATCCTATAATTCACCCCTCCACTTT
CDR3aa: CASSVGAGRSYNSPLHF

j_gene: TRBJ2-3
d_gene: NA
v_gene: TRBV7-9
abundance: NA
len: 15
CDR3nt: TGTGCCAGCAGCTCCCGAGTCGGGGAACCAGATACGCAGTATTTT
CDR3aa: CASSSRVGEPDTQYF

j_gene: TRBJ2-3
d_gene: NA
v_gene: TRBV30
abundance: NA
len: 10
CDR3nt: TGTGCCGGCGGCGGGCAGGTGCAGTATTTT
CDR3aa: CAGGGQVQYF